This T cell receptor (beta chain) was obtained from a study of regulatory T cells. Study results and limitations: Hydrophobic residues at CDR3 positions 6 and 7 were enriched in conventional CD4+ T cells of CD3G-deficient patients. In patients, unique TRB V-J pairs were restricted and V/J usage skewed, especially in Tregs.

The V gene end was trimmed by 2 bases and the J gene end by 9 bases; junction bases not matched to a gene: 12. Per germline, CDR1 MNHEY and CDR2 SMNVEV (reference sequence). The CDR3 extends over 16 amino acids. A couple of CD3G-deficient patients had more severe autoimmunity; all had some. At testing, patients were 2 to 39 years old, with reduced naive and increased memory T-cell proportions. Sorting split CD4+ cells into CD25-high CD127-low Tregs and CD25-low CD127-high conventional T cells. Primers: 52 TRBV forward and 13 TRBJ reverse. The assay was immunoSEQ multiplex PCR, and TCRdb's table has in-frame clones only and misses some. Of some 23,000 clones listed, 88% are singletons. Points on this clone: Its antigen remains unknown.

The chain combines TRBV27 with TRBJ2-1; 8 bases match TRBD2. Sequenced sample: conventional CD4+ T cells sorted from blood. The origin of this receptor is a child aged 5 to 17 with CD3G deficiency. CDR3 residues: CASSLHGTRGTGEQFF. The CDR3 nucleotides are TGTGCCAGCAGTTTACATGGGACTAGAGGCACCGGTGAGCAGTTCTTC.